The rows below give T cell receptor beta chains drawn from one sample of a study of CD8 T cells in Susac syndrome. TCRdb redid the calling of the immunoSEQ multiplex PCR reads with MiXCR, one entry per CDR3 protein. The sample shows just over 300,000 distinct CDR3 sequences, about 92% of them seen only once. Material for sequencing was CD4+ T cells from PBMCs. These receptors were obtained from a human donor with multiple sclerosis. Each CDR3 is given without its conserved first and last residue. D genes are given only for firm matches.

TRBJ2-2,TRBD2,TRBV6-1,ASTPSGGLYTGELF
TRBJ2-7,TRBD2,TRBV7-3,ASSLTGLAVHEQY
TRBJ1-5,.,TRBV15,ATSRDIEPQH
TRBJ2-3,TRBD2,TRBV18,ASSPRLAGITDTQY
TRBJ1-1,.,TRBV27,ASSLSPGAKTEAF
TRBJ2-7,TRBD2,TRBV6-1,ASTRLAGLDIEQY
TRBJ2-3,TRBD1,TRBV23-1,ASSPSGAGTGGSTDTQY
TRBJ1-5,TRBD1,TRBV2,ASSRDRNSNQPQH
TRBJ1-2,.,TRBV30,AWSNHPRSGRVDYGYT
TRBJ1-1,.,TRBV18,ASSSTDGKNTEAF
TRBJ1-1,.,TRBV7-2,ASSLTDGAAF
TRBJ2-7,.,TRBV20-1,SAGRGRAYEQY
TRBJ2-7,.,TRBV11-2,ASSLDPSGNLGEQY
TRBJ1-5,.,TRBV12-3/TRBV12-4,ASSLGSPSGGQPQH
TRBJ1-5,.,TRBV6-2/TRBV6-3,ATDEGQSNQPQH
TRBJ2-5,.,TRBV20-1,SAVTSWQETQY
TRBJ2-1,TRBD2,TRBV20-1,SARSGTSGRPYNEQF
TRBJ2-2,.,TRBV7-7,ASSSGGTGELF
TRBJ1-1,.,TRBV7-2,ASSLAREGGMNTEAF
TRBJ2-5,TRBD2,TRBV3-1,ASSRASGSQETQY
TRBJ2-1,TRBD1,TRBV24-1,ATSALTGSSYNEQF
TRBJ2-7,TRBD2,TRBV10-3,AIKERLADYEQY
TRBJ2-5,TRBD2,TRBV10-1,ASSEGSGGSRETQY
TRBJ1-5,.,TRBV30,AWSVQGGGQPQH
TRBJ2-5,.,TRBV6-2/TRBV6-3,ASSRPRAARQETQY
TRBJ2-2,.,TRBV27,ASSLGFRRSELF
TRBJ2-7,.,TRBV11-1,ASSLSQTHHEQY
TRBJ2-7,TRBD2,TRBV20-1,SAPGLAGSHEQY
TRBJ2-3,TRBD2,TRBV6-1,ASALNLAGATDTQY
TRBJ1-1,.,TRBV5-1,ASSLVQGGWNTEAF
TRBJ1-4,TRBD1,TRBV4-2,ASSQDWDSFRFGEKLF
TRBJ2-5,TRBD2,TRBV14,ASSQGLPRRASGIQETQY
TRBJ2-3,.,TRBV12-3/TRBV12-4,ASSLYGSGTDTQY
TRBJ2-3,.,TRBV11-2,ASTPRMVRTDTQY
TRBJ2-3,.,TRBV13,ASSSPTRGPDTQY
TRBJ2-4,TRBD1,TRBV18,ASSSKNRDRGPQNIQY
TRBJ1-1,.,TRBV11-2,ASSLIRKNTEAF
TRBJ2-1,TRBD2,TRBV6-6,ATLRGEGHNEQF
TRBJ1-2,.,TRBV2,ASKAGSNYGYT
TRBJ1-1,TRBD1,TRBV6-6,ASGLGTGGQAF